Presented here are 28 T cell receptor beta chains from one specimen sequenced in a study of T cells in Graves' hyperthyroidism and ophthalmopathy. There were TCR beta CDR3 regions amplified from RNA transcripts. Using the HTBI primer set, a first-round RT-PCR was run on the TCR CDR3. MiXCR, applied by TCRdb to the multiplex PCR reads, yields one record per CDR3 protein. The sample includes about 420,000 distinct CDR3 sequences, approximately 14% of them seen just once. Input material: blood. The receptors were sampled from a woman between 18 and 30 years old with Graves' hyperthyroidism.

This chain connects TRBV5-8 to TRBJ2-1; D is perhaps TRBD2 (7 bases). The germline V gene has CDR1 SGHTS and CDR2 YDEGEE. CDR3 length equals 16 residues. Trimming removed 4 bases from V and 4 bases from J, with 18 bases in between. The chain's CDR3 is CASSAKGGLPYNEQFF. The CDR3, as DNA: TGTGCCAGCAGCGCGAAAGGGGGACTACCTTACAATGAGCAGTTCTTC.

In this sample, this clonotype turned up a few times. The chain combines TRBV6-1 with TRBJ1-2; 7 nucleotides agree with TRBD1. This CDR3 has 13 amino acids. Germline V lookup: CDR1 MNHNS, CDR2 SASEGT. J gave up 7 bases and V 6 bases, and 8 bases lay outside the gene matches. In DNA, the CDR3 is TGTGCCAGCAGCACTACAGGGGCCAGTGGCTACACCTTC. It yields the protein CASSTTGASGYTF.

This clonotype was recorded a few times. This chain connects TRBV6-2 or TRBV6-3 to TRBJ1-5; D not resolved. Deletions cut 6 bases from V and 4 bases from J, with 7 bases between. The germline CDR1 and CDR2 sequences are MNHEY and SVGEGT. CDR3 length: 12 residues. The CDR3 loop reads CASSTANQPQHF. CDR3 coding DNA: TGTGCCAGCAGCACCGCTAATCAGCCCCAGCATTTT.

There are many counts of this clonotype. The CDR3 DNA is TGTGCTAGTGGTTTGGGGCTGTACGAGCAGTACTTC. Amino acids: CASGLGLYEQYF. This chain uses TRBV12-5 with TRBJ2-7, with D unresolved. The CDR3 extends over 12 amino acids. V was trimmed by 1 base and J by 4 bases, leaving 5 bases between them. Germline-derived CDR1 and CDR2 are LGHNT and FRNRAP.

The chain carries TRBV19 and TRBJ2-1, with TRBD2 as a possible D gene (7 bases). Trimming cost V 3 bases and J 7 bases, with 16 bases left between them. In germline, CDR1 is LNHDA, CDR2 SQIVND (reference sequence). The length of the CDR3 is 15 residues. Here the CDR3 DNA reads TGTGCCAGTAGTATGGGGGGGCCCTTAGGAAATGAGCAGTTCTTC. Residues: CASSMGGPLGNEQFF.

At least ten counts were recorded for this clonotype. The gene calls are TRBV11-3 and TRBJ2-1, with 7 bases identical to TRBD1. CDR1 and CDR2 (germline): SGHNT, YENEEA. The length of the CDR3 is 15 residues. V dropped 5 bases and J dropped 3; count of bases not matched to a gene: 7. The CDR3, as DNA: TGTGCCAGCAGCCCAGGGCAGGGGGACTACAATGAGCAGTTCTTC. Translating it yields CASSPGQGDYNEQFF.

Ten or more counts support this clonotype. This sequence joins TRBV7-6 and TRBJ2-3; D is unclear. The CDR3 totals 13 residues. The germline gives CDR1 SGHVS, CDR2 FNYEAQ. Deletions cut 4 bases from V and 2 bases from J, with 7 bases between. In DNA, the CDR3 is TGTGCCAGCAGCTCCATCCTCACAGATACGCAGTATTTT. This sequence encodes CASSSILTDTQYF. Full variable domain (outside the CDR3, taken from reference TRBV7-6 and TRBJ2-3): GAGVSQSPRYKVTKRGQDVALRCDPISGHVSLYWYRQALGQGPEFLTYFNYEAQQDKSGLPNDRFSAERPEGSISTLTIQRTEQRDSAMYRCASSSILTDTQYFGPGTRLTVL.

V is TRBV7-2 and J is TRBJ2-6; D is possibly TRBD1 (5 bases). Per germline, CDR1 SGHTA and CDR2 FQGNSA. The CDR3 runs 16 residues. Trimming took 3 bases from V and 0 from J, leaving 9 bases between them. The CDR3 DNA is TGTGCCAGCAGCTTCGGACACCCCTCTGGGGCCAACGTCCTGACTTTC. As protein: CASSFGHPSGANVLTF.

Many counts were recorded for this clonotype. The genes are TRBV12-3 or TRBV12-4 and TRBJ1-1; no reliable D call. The CDR3 is made up of 14 amino acids. V shed 4 bases and J shed 10 bases, with 19 bases lying between them. The CDR3: CASSSFGSFPTAFF. CDR3 DNA: TGTGCCAGCAGTTCCTTCGGTTCCTTCCCAACAGCTTTCTTT.

In this sample, this clonotype turned up a few times. A read error may account for a junction end that differs from germline. The CDR3 nucleotides are TGTGCCGGCAGTCAAACCGGGACGGAATCCTACGAGCAGTACTTC. Encoded protein: CAGSQTGTESYEQYF. The chain carries TRBV7-3 and TRBJ2-7; D is tentatively TRBD1 or TRBD2 (5 bases each). There are 15 residues in the CDR3. The V gene's germline CDR1 is SGHTA and CDR2 FQGTGA.

This clonotype appeared many times. The chain recombines TRBV28 with TRBJ2-5, with 8 bases matching TRBD2. CDR3 size: 15 residues. The V gene end was trimmed by 7 bases and the J gene end by 7 bases; junction bases not matched to a gene: 14. CDR1 MDHEN and CDR2 SYDVKM come from the germline V gene. The CDR3 sequence: CASTREGLRVGTQYF. The CDR3 region has the DNA TGTGCCAGCACCCGGGAGGGCCTCAGGGTTGGGACCCAGTACTTC.

This clonotype was observed a handful of times. Here the CDR3 DNA reads TGTGCCAGCTCACCATTGGAAGGAGATGAGCAGTTCTTC. The encoded protein is CASSPLEGDEQFF. This chain links TRBV18 with TRBJ2-1; D gene unclear. This CDR3 has 13 residues. Germline CDR1 is KGHSH and CDR2 is LQKENI. V was shortened by 2 bases and J by 8 bases, with 10 bases between the two germline ends.

V and J are TRBV5-4 and TRBJ1-6; tentative D call: TRBD1 (6 bases). The CDR3 length is 15 residues. The V gene's germline CDR1 is SGHNT and CDR2 YYREEE (reference sequence). V was shortened by 0 bases and J by 6 bases, with 10 bases between the two germline ends. The CDR3 nucleotides are TGTGCCAGCAGCTTGGGGGGGGGGCGTAATTCACCCCTCCACTTT. It specifies CASSLGGGRNSPLHF.

This clonotype came up many times. The chain employs TRBV9 and TRBJ2-1, with D maybe TRBD2 (6 bases). The CDR3 consists of 13 residues. Germline V gene lookup returns CDR1 SGDLS and CDR2 YYNGEE. Trimming left V 2 bases short and J 6 bases short, with 9 bases between. For the CDR3, the DNA is TGTGCCAGCAGCGTTGGAGGGAGCAATGAGCAGTTCTTC. As protein: CASSVGGSNEQFF.

This clonotype was recorded many times. The chain is built from TRBV28 and TRBJ2-5, with 8 bases lining up with TRBD2. Germline values: CDR1 MDHEN, CDR2 SYDVKM. The V and J ends lost 3 bases and 6 bases, in that order; junction bases with no gene match: 24. CDR3 length: 20 amino acids. The CDR3 here is CASSFNLRGAGAPPPKTQYF. The DNA for the CDR3 is TGTGCCAGCAGTTTTAACCTCCGGGGAGCGGGGGCCCCCCCCCCCAAGACCCAGTACTTC.

This clonotype was counted between two and nine times. V and J are TRBV27 and TRBJ1-6, with 8 bases aligning to TRBD1. The germline gives CDR1 MNHEY, CDR2 SMNVEV (reference sequence). J was trimmed by 7 bases and V by 6 bases; bases with no gene match: 11. CDR3 size: 16 residues. CDR3 coding DNA: TGTGCCAGCAGGTCATCGGACAGGGCTAAGAATTCACCCCTCCACTTT. Protein sequence: CASRSSDRAKNSPLHF.

This clonotype appeared many times. The chain links TRBV11-2 to TRBJ2-4; tentative D call: TRBD2 (5 bases). Germline CDR1 reads SGHAT; CDR2 reads FQNNGV. V was trimmed by 2 bases and J by 3 bases, leaving 20 bases between them. The CDR3 is 18 residues long. The CDR3, as DNA: TGTGCCAGCAGCTTAACCGCCACGGGATTTTTTGGCAAAAACATTCAGTACTTC. Translating it yields CASSLTATGFFGKNIQYF.

In its sample, this clonotype was seen once. This could be a read error, since a much larger clone is one nucleotide away. The J gene is TRBJ1-2, the V gene TRBV20-1, with TRBD1 matching 11 bases. CDR1 is DFQATT and CDR2 is SNEGSKA in the germline V gene (reference sequence). This CDR3 has 14 residues. The CDR3, as DNA: TGCAGAGCTAGAGTCGGACAGGGGGCACGGGGCTACACCTTC. This codes for CRARVGQGARGYTF.

This clonotype has a count of ten or more. This rearrangement joins TRBV6-1 to TRBJ2-2; D not resolved. V lost 10 bases and J lost 3, with 12 bases in between. The CDR3 runs 13 residues. The germline CDR1 and CDR2 sequences are MNHNS and SASEGT. CDR3 region: CATLSGDTGELFF. CDR3 coding DNA: TGTGCCACCCTGAGTGGAGACACCGGGGAGCTGTTTTTT.

This clonotype was recorded at least ten times. The chain links TRBV6-1 to TRBJ1-6; possibly TRBD1 for D (5 bases). CDR3 length equals 14 residues. The V end was cut by 7 bases, the J end by 7 bases, with 14 bases between. Germline loops: CDR1 MNHNS, CDR2 SASEGT. In DNA, the CDR3 is TGTGCCAGCATGAGGGGCTTGGTCAATTCACCCCTCCACTTT. Translation gives CASMRGLVNSPLHF.

Many counts were recorded for this clonotype. The gene calls are TRBV20-1 and TRBJ2-1, with 11 nucleotides matching TRBD2. The CDR3 runs 15 residues. The junction had 6 bases not matched to a gene; V was cut back by 4 bases and J by 4 bases. Germline V gene data show CDR1 as DFQATT and CDR2 as SNEGSKA (reference sequence). CDR3 loop: CSANQGLAEYNEQFF. The CDR3 DNA is TGCAGTGCTAATCAGGGACTAGCGGAGTACAATGAGCAGTTCTTC.

This clonotype was counted ten times or more. The chain combines TRBV20-1 with TRBJ2-3; no reliable D call. The CDR3 has 13 amino acids. V was shortened by 6 bases and J by 4 bases, with 14 bases between the two germline ends. Germline CDR1 is DFQATT and CDR2 is SNEGSKA (reference sequence). The CDR3 loop is CSAPALLADTQYF. The CDR3 nucleotides read TGCAGTGCCCCGGCTCTGTTAGCAGATACGCAGTATTTT.

The chain links TRBV3-1 to TRBJ2-7; TRBD1 might be the D (8 bases). CDR3 length: 16 residues. Trimming stripped 0 bases from V and 2 bases from J, with 14 bases between. The germline gives CDR1 LGHDT, CDR2 YNNKEL (reference sequence). The CDR3: CASSQDGGDRTYEQYF. As DNA, the CDR3 is TGTGCCAGCAGCCAAGATGGGGGGGACAGGACCTACGAGCAGTACTTC.

This clonotype was seen at least ten times. This chain connects TRBV5-1 to TRBJ2-7; D gene ambiguous. V lost 2 bases, J lost 1 base, and 10 bases lay in between. In germline, CDR1 is SGHRS, CDR2 YFSETQ. This CDR3 is 14 amino acids long. This CDR3 is CASSFWAGSYEQYF. In DNA, the CDR3 is TGCGCCAGCAGCTTTTGGGCCGGATCCTACGAGCAGTACTTC.

This clonotype appeared many times. This rearrangement joins TRBV20-1 to TRBJ1-5; a possible D gene is TRBD1 (5 bases). CDR3 size: 12 residues. V was cut by 4 bases and J by 6 bases, with 10 bases left in between. Germline CDR1 reads DFQATT; CDR2 reads SNEGSKA (reference sequence). The CDR3 loop reads CSATAGSQPQHF. The CDR3 DNA follows: TGCAGTGCTACCGCAGGGAGTCAGCCCCAGCATTTT.

This clonotype was counted at least ten times. The chain couples TRBV7-3 to TRBJ2-3; TRBD2 agrees at 7 bases. Per germline, CDR1 SGHTA and CDR2 FQGTGA. The CDR3 has 15 residues. Losses at the gene ends were 2 bases for V and 3 bases for J; bases not matched to a gene: 5. The CDR3 here is CASSLWGGPTDTQYF. The CDR3 DNA is TGTGCCAGCAGCTTATGGGGGGGACCTACAGATACGCAGTATTTT.

This clonotype appeared many times. Here the CDR3 DNA reads TGTGCCAGCAGTGGGGGGGCCGGGAACATTCAGTACTTC. It codes for CASSGGAGNIQYF. This rearrangement joins TRBV2 to TRBJ2-4, with D perhaps being TRBD1 or TRBD2 (6 bases each). The ends were cut back, 4 bases at V and 7 bases at J, with 11 bases in the middle. The CDR3 covers 13 residues. CDR1 and CDR2 (germline): SNHLY, FYNNEI. The complete variable domain, with remaining parts taken from reference TRBV2 and TRBJ2-4, reads EPEVTQTPSHQVTQMGQEVILRCVPISNHLYFYWYRQILGQKVEFLVSFYNNEISEKSEIFDDQFSVERPDGSNFTLKIRSTKLEDSAMYFCASSGGAGNIQYFGAGTRLSVL.

This clonotype was seen many times. The gene calls are TRBV15 and TRBJ2-7; 7 nucleotides agree with TRBD1. Trimming at V came to 1 base and at J to 3 bases, leaving 9 bases not matched to a gene. This CDR3 spans 16 amino acids. From germline, CDR1 is LNHNV and CDR2 YYDKDF (reference sequence). CDR3: CATSRAPGQKFYEQYF. In DNA form, the CDR3 reads TGTGCCACCAGCAGAGCTCCGGGACAGAAATTCTACGAGCAGTACTTC.